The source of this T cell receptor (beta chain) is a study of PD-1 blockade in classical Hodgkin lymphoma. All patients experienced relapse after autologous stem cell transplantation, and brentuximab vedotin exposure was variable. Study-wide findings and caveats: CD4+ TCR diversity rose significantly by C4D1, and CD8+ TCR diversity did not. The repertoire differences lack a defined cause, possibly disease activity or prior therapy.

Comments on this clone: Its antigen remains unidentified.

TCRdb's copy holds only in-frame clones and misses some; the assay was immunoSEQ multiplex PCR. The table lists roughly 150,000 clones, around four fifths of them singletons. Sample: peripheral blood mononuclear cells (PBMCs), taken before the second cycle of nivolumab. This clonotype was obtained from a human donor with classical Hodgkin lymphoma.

CDR3 region: CASSWTGGASYGYTF. The CDR3 nucleotides read TGTGCCAGCAGCTGGACAGGGGGCGCCTCCTATGGCTACACCTTC. The rearrangement links TRBV11-2 to TRBJ1-2, with 11 nucleotides matching TRBD1. The CDR3 is made up of 15 amino acids. The trim removed 4 bases at V and 4 bases at J, leaving 5 bases unmatched. CDR1 is SGHAT, CDR2 FQNNGV, per germline.